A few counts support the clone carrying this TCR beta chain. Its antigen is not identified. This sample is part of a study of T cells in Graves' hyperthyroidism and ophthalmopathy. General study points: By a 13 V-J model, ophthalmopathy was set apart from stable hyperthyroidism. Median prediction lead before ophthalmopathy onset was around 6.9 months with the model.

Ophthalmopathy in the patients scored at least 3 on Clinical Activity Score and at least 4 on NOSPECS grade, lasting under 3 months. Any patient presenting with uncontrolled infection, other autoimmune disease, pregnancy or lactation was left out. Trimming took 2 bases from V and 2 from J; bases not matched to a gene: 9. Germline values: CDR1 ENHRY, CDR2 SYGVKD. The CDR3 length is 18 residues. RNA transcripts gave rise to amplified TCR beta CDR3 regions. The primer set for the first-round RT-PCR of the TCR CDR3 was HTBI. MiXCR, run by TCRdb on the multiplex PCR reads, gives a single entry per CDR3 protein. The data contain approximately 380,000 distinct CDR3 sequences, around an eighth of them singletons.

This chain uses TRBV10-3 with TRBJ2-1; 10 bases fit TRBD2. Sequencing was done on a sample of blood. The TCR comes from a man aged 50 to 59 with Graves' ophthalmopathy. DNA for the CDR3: TGTGCCATCAGTGAGGGGCTAGCGGGAGTGGCCCCCTACAATGAGCAGTTCTTC. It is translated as CAISEGLAGVAPYNEQFF.